The entry below describes one T cell receptor (beta chain). The protocol was immunoSEQ multiplex PCR, while the TCRdb copy is restricted to in-frame clones and leaves out a portion. The sample includes about 100,000 clones, approximately 79% of them seen just once. This record comes from a study of blood T cell repertoires in COVID-19. This clonotype was obtained from a woman aged 80 or older with active or convalescent COVID-19. Material for sequencing was peripheral blood.

In nucleotides, the CDR3 is TGCAGCTTTGCTGGGACTTTCGGGAGCACAGATACGCAGTATTTT. It specifies CSFAGTFGSTDTQYF. The V and J genes are TRBV29-1 and TRBJ2-3; a weak D match, TRBD2 (6 bases). This CDR3 region has 15 residues. Per the germline V gene, CDR1 is SQVTM and CDR2 is ANQGSEA. V was cut by 8 bases and J by 0 bases, with 18 bases left in between.